The 2 T cell receptor beta chains reported below all come from one sample, sequenced in a study of blood T cell repertoires in COVID-19. The data were produced by immunoSEQ multiplex PCR, yet TCRdb's version contains in-frame clones alone and is incomplete. The sample includes around 56,000 clones, roughly 79% of them seen just once. Sequencing input: peripheral blood. These receptor sequences come from a man aged 60 to 75 with acute or convalescent COVID-19.

There are a few counts of this clone. The chain carries TRBV5-4 and TRBJ2-7; 7 positions agree with TRBD2. Germline V gene data show CDR1 as SGHNT and CDR2 as YYREEE (reference sequence). Trimming removed 5 bases from V and 3 bases from J; junction bases left unmatched: 5. CDR3 size: 13 residues. The CDR3 loop is CASSREVNYEQYF. The CDR3 coding sequence is TGTGCCAGCAGTCGGGAGGTCAACTACGAGCAGTACTTC.

The V call is TRBV6-5, the J call TRBJ2-3, with TRBD2 matching 12 bases. V dropped 7 bases and J dropped 4; count of bases not matched to a gene: 6. The CDR3 contains 15 residues. Germline lookup yields CDR1 MNHEY and CDR2 SVGAGI. CDR3 sequence (DNA): TGTGCCAGCACCGGGACTAGCGGGTTCCCAGATACGCAGTATTTT. Translating gives CASTGTSGFPDTQYF.